These 30 T cell receptor beta chains were sequenced from one sample in a study of blood T cell repertoires in COVID-19 (TCRdb year 2020). The library was prepared using the immunoSEQ multiplex PCR assay. In TCRdb, the immuneACCESS table is reduced to in-frame sequences with V and J assigned. These tables do not hold every clone; where another copy was compared, an unresolved V gene accounts for under half, and the others remain unexplained. In all, the sample holds roughly 200,000 clones, and roughly 88% of those were seen once. In total, the top ten clones hold roughly an eighth of the sample. The sequencing input was peripheral blood. The receptor source for this set is a human donor in a cohort sampled during active COVID-19.

This chain uses TRBV6-5 with TRBJ2-5; D possibly corresponds to TRBD2 (7 bases). Germline CDR1 and CDR2: MNHEY and SVGAGI. The CDR3 covers 14 residues. V was shortened by 7 bases and J by 3 bases, with 15 bases between the two germline ends. CDR3 bases: TGTGCCAGCAAGGGGGGGGCGGGAGAAGAGACCCAGTACTTC. Amino acid sequence: CASKGGAGEETQYF.

The chain couples TRBV4-2 to TRBJ2-1; TRBD1 agrees at 8 bases. Looked up from germline, CDR1 is LGHNA and CDR2 is YNFKEQ. V trimming: 5 bases; J trimming: 6 bases; junction bases outside the gene matches: 12. The CDR3 is 16 amino acids. CDR3 in DNA: TGTGCCAGCAGCACAACCCGTGGGCAGGGGGCCAATGAGCAGTTCTTC. Its translation is CASSTTRGQGANEQFF.

The chain links TRBV18 to TRBJ1-2; 9 positions agree with TRBD1. CDR3 size: 16 residues. Germline lookup yields CDR1 KGHSH and CDR2 LQKENI. Losses at the gene ends were 2 bases for V and 2 bases for J; bases not matched to a gene: 6. The CDR3 sequence: CASSPRTGGPNYGYTF. In nucleotides, the CDR3 is TGTGCCAGCTCACCAAGAACAGGGGGCCCCAACTATGGCTACACCTTC.

This sequence joins TRBV28 and TRBJ2-1; tentatively, D is TRBD2 (6 bases). V was shortened by 7 bases and J by 7 bases, with 11 bases between the two germline ends. CDR1 is MDHEN and CDR2 is SYDVKM in the germline V gene. The CDR3 has 12 residues. Here the CDR3 reads CASISSGNEQFF. The CDR3 DNA follows: TGTGCCAGCATCTCGAGCGGGAATGAGCAGTTCTTC.

This chain joins TRBV19 and TRBJ1-1; possible D gene TRBD1, 6 bases. V lost 3 bases to trimming and J lost 5 bases, with 13 bases between them. The germline V gene encodes CDR1 LNHDA and CDR2 SQIVND (reference sequence). This CDR3 region has 14 residues. CDR3 sequence (DNA): TGTGCCAGTAGTATTTCGGGGGGCTGGACTGAAGCTTTCTTT. Protein product: CASSISGGWTEAFF.

The CDR3 region is CASSPEDRDTYEQYF. As DNA, the CDR3 is TGTGCCAGCAGTCCCGAAGACCGGGACACCTACGAGCAGTACTTC. The rearrangement uses TRBV27 and TRBJ2-7, with D perhaps TRBD1 (6 bases). Germline values: CDR1 MNHEY, CDR2 SMNVEV (reference sequence). This CDR3 is 15 amino acids long. V was trimmed by 5 bases and J by 2 bases, leaving 16 bases between them.

This clone was seen only once. The chain couples TRBV5-1 to TRBJ1-2; 9 positions match TRBD1. The CDR3 covers 15 residues. Trimming took 4 bases from V and 3 from J; bases not matched to a gene: 7. Germline V gives CDR1 SGHRS, CDR2 YFSETQ. The CDR3 DNA reads as TGCGCCAGCAGCCCGGGGGACAGGGTAGACTATGGCTACACCTTC. Residues: CASSPGDRVDYGYTF.

The genes are TRBV29-1 and TRBJ1-4; 10 nucleotides match TRBD1. The CDR3 spans 14 residues. Germline V gene data show CDR1 as SQVTM and CDR2 as ANQGSEA. The trim removed 7 bases at V and 4 bases at J, leaving 6 bases unmatched. CDR3 protein: CSAGTGAGNEKLFF. As DNA, the CDR3 is TGCAGCGCCGGGACAGGGGCCGGTAATGAAAAACTGTTTTTT.

This clone was detected only once. CDR3 amino acids: CASSPIIGTASNTEAFF. CDR3 nucleotide sequence: TGTGCCAGCTCACCAATAATAGGGACAGCCAGTAACACTGAAGCTTTCTTT. The V call is TRBV18, the J call TRBJ1-1, with 7 nucleotides matching TRBD1. CDR1 is KGHSH and CDR2 is LQKENI in the germline V gene. CDR3 size: 17 residues. The ends lost 2 bases at V and 2 bases at J; junction bases unmatched: 11. Based on the CDR3 plus reference TRBV18 and TRBJ1-1, the full variable domain is NAGVMQNPRHLVRRRGQEARLRCSPMKGHSHVYWYRQLPEEGLKFMVYLQKENIIDESGMPKERFSAEFPKEGPSILRIQQVVRGDSAAYFCASSPIIGTASNTEAFFGQGTRLTVV.

This clone was counted only a few times. The V gene is TRBV6-5, the J gene TRBJ1-2; maybe TRBD1 (6 bases). Trimming removed 7 bases from V and 4 bases from J, with 16 bases in between. Germline CDR1 MNHEY, CDR2 SVGAGI. This CDR3 comprises 14 residues. The CDR3 sequence: CASKTGAGAYGYTF. In DNA form, the CDR3 reads TGTGCCAGCAAAACCGGGGCAGGGGCCTATGGCTACACCTTC.

The gene calls are TRBV7-9 and TRBJ1-2; D is uncertain. The germline V and J ends were trimmed by 7 bases and 6 bases, with 12 bases remaining between them. CDR3 length: 12 amino acids. Germline loops: CDR1 SEHNR, CDR2 FQNEAQ (reference sequence). CDR3 DNA sequence: TGTGCCAGCACCATTGGAGGGAATGGCTACACCTTC. Translated, it gives CASTIGGNGYTF.

The V call is TRBV15, the J call TRBJ2-1; tentatively, D is TRBD2 (5 bases). Germline V gene lookup returns CDR1 LNHNV and CDR2 YYDKDF (reference sequence). There are 14 residues in the CDR3. V lost 1 base to trimming and J lost 1 base, with 5 bases between them. This chain's CDR3 is CATSRGGSYNEQFF. The DNA of the CDR3 is TGTGCCACCAGCAGAGGAGGGTCCTACAATGAGCAGTTCTTC.

This clone was picked up one time. The same CDR3 arises from other DNA sequences in this sample as well. This chain connects TRBV28 to TRBJ1-1; 7 bases align to TRBD1. V shed 1 base, J shed 5 bases, and the junction held 1 base outside the gene matches. There are 13 residues in the CDR3. CDR1 and CDR2 (germline): MDHEN, SYDVKM. The CDR3, as DNA: TGTGCCAGCAGTTTATCAGGGGGGACTGAAGCTTTCTTT. It encodes CASSLSGGTEAFF.

The chain's CDR3 is CASSLDPRGMEQFF. CDR3 bases: TGTGCCAGCAGTCTCGACCCAAGGGGGATGGAGCAGTTCTTC. The genes are TRBV6-5 and TRBJ2-1; the D gene is possibly TRBD1 (6 bases). With 5 bases removed from V and 10 bases from J, the gap between germline ends came to 18 bases. Germline V gene data show CDR1 as MNHEY and CDR2 as SVGAGI. The CDR3 has 14 residues.

The V and J genes are TRBV5-1 and TRBJ2-7; D is perhaps TRBD2 (6 bases). V shed 0 bases and J shed 2 bases, with 9 bases lying between them. Germline V gene lookup returns CDR1 SGHRS and CDR2 YFSETQ. The CDR3 sequence is 14 residues long. The CDR3 is CASSLVGEAYEQYF. In DNA form, the CDR3 reads TGCGCCAGCAGCTTGGTGGGGGAGGCCTACGAGCAGTACTTC.

The CDR3 spells CASSQAFAGVTTGELFF. For the CDR3, the DNA is TGCGCCAGCAGCCAAGCCTTCGCGGGAGTTACCACCGGGGAGCTGTTTTTT. The chain uses TRBV4-1 and TRBJ2-2; 7 nucleotides line up with TRBD2. Germline trimming cut 1 base from V and 4 bases from J; bases unmatched to any gene: 9. Germline lookup yields CDR1 MGHRA and CDR2 YSYEKL. The CDR3 has 17 amino acids.

The chain employs TRBV5-1 and TRBJ1-1; 7 bases map to TRBD1. Germline CDR1 is SGHRS and CDR2 is YFSETQ. The length of the CDR3 is 16 residues. V lost 2 bases, J lost 1 base, and 8 bases stayed unmatched. CDR3 nucleotide sequence: TGCGCCAGCAGCTTCGACAGGGACGGGTCGAACACTGAAGCTTTCTTT. Translated, it gives CASSFDRDGSNTEAFF.

This clone occurred a few times. The junction does not match germline at one end; this may be a read error. The chain carries TRBV19 and TRBJ1-4; TRBD1 matches at 8 bases. CDR3 length equals 13 residues. The germline gives CDR1 LNHDA, CDR2 SQIVND (reference sequence). The CDR3 nucleotides are TGTGCCAGTAGTGGGACAGGTAATGGAAAACTGTTTTTT. Residues: CASSGTGNGKLFF.

In DNA, the CDR3 is TGCAGCGAAGGGACAGCGAATCTCAATCAGCCCCAGCATTTT. It is translated as CSEGTANLNQPQHF. This chain connects TRBV29-1 to TRBJ1-5, with TRBD1 matching 7 bases. The CDR3 is 14 amino acids. The germline V gene encodes CDR1 SQVTM and CDR2 ANQGSEA. Trimming cost V 7 bases and J 3 bases; bases outside gene matches: 9.

This chain links TRBV5-1 with TRBJ2-7; D possibly corresponds to TRBD2 (6 bases). This CDR3 has 14 amino acids. Deletions cut 0 bases from V and 2 bases from J, with 9 bases between. Germline V gene data show CDR1 as SGHRS and CDR2 as YFSETQ. The CDR3 sequence is CASSLVPGAYEQYF. DNA of the CDR3: TGCGCCAGCAGCTTGGTTCCGGGGGCCTACGAGCAGTACTTC.

This chain connects TRBV19 to TRBJ1-1; TRBD1 matches 8 bases. The germline gives CDR1 LNHDA, CDR2 SQIVND (reference sequence). Trimming cost V 8 bases and J 3 bases; bases outside gene matches: 5. This CDR3 has 13 amino acids. This chain's CDR3 is CASSRGRDTEAFF. CDR3 bases: TGTGCCAGTTCCAGGGGGCGGGACACTGAAGCTTTCTTT.

This rearrangement joins TRBV28 to TRBJ2-7; 8 bases agree with TRBD2. CDR3 length equals 14 residues. Germline CDR1 MDHEN, CDR2 SYDVKM. Trimming at V came to 2 bases and at J to 7 bases, leaving 7 bases not matched to a gene. CDR3 DNA sequence: TGTGCCAGCAGTTTAACGGGAGGGCCGTGGGAGCAGTACTTC. The encoded protein is CASSLTGGPWEQYF. Looking up the rest from reference TRBV28 and TRBJ2-7 gives the full variable domain: DVKVTQSSRYLVKRTGEKVFLECVQDMDHENMFWYRQDPGLGLRLIYFSYDVKMKEKGDIPEGYSVSREKKERFSLILESASTNQTSMYLCASSLTGGPWEQYFGPGTRLTVT.

The chain employs TRBV4-1 and TRBJ2-7, with D maybe TRBD2 (7 bases). Trimming removed 8 bases at V and 4 bases at J, with 15 bases between. This CDR3 spans 13 amino acids. Germline V gene lookup returns CDR1 MGHRA and CDR2 YSYEKL. DNA of the CDR3: TGCGCCAGCCGTCGCGGGGGCGGATACGAGCAGTACTTC. Amino acids: CASRRGGGYEQYF.

J is TRBJ2-2 and V is TRBV4-2; D is uncertain. The CDR3 has 14 residues. V was pared by 0 bases and J by 5 bases, with 7 bases between. Germline V gene lookup returns CDR1 LGHNA and CDR2 YNFKEQ. The CDR3 DNA sequence: TGTGCCAGCAGCCAAGAATCTGAGACCGGGGAGCTGTTTTTT. Translated: CASSQESETGELFF.

This chain connects TRBV28 to TRBJ1-4, with D perhaps TRBD1 (6 bases). Germline V gives CDR1 MDHEN, CDR2 SYDVKM. With 6 bases removed from V and 8 bases from J, the gap between germline ends came to 16 bases. The CDR3 consists of 14 residues. Here the CDR3 DNA reads TGTGCCAGCAGATCCTGGGACATGAGAGAAAAACTGTTTTTT. As protein: CASRSWDMREKLFF. Full variable domain (remainder filled in from reference TRBV28 and TRBJ1-4): DVKVTQSSRYLVKRTGEKVFLECVQDMDHENMFWYRQDPGLGLRLIYFSYDVKMKEKGDIPEGYSVSREKKERFSLILESASTNQTSMYLCASRSWDMREKLFFGSGTQLSVL.

The chain combines TRBV5-1 with TRBJ2-3; 7 nucleotides line up with TRBD1. Germline CDR1 and CDR2: SGHRS and YFSETQ. The trim removed 7 bases at V and 1 base at J, leaving 12 bases unmatched. The CDR3 totals 16 residues. The CDR3 loop reads CASCPPSGTGTDTQYF. CDR3 bases: TGCGCCAGCTGCCCACCTTCCGGGACAGGCACAGATACGCAGTATTTT.

V usage is TRBV15 and J usage is TRBJ2-1, with D perhaps matching TRBD1 (5 bases). V dropped 2 bases and J dropped 2 bases, with 10 bases sitting between them. The CDR3 loop spans 15 amino acids. The germline CDR1 and CDR2 sequences are LNHNV and YYDKDF (reference sequence). Here the CDR3 reads CATSRTGLAYNEQFF. The CDR3 DNA reads TGTGCCACCAGCAGAACAGGTCTCGCCTACAATGAGCAGTTCTTC.

The chain employs TRBV14 and TRBJ2-1; TRBD1 agrees at 7 bases. Germline V CDR1 and CDR2: SGHDN, FVKESK. After removal of 4 bases from V and 0 bases from J, the junction contained 9 bases not matched to a gene. CDR3 length: 17 amino acids. CDR3 nucleotides: TGTGCCAGCAGCCTAGAGACAGGGTTCAGCTCCTACAATGAGCAGTTCTTC. Translation gives CASSLETGFSSYNEQFF.

This rearrangement joins TRBV4-1 to TRBJ1-1; D gene unclear. Trimming cost V 2 bases and J 1 base, with 5 bases left between them. This CDR3 is built from 13 residues. Germline loops: CDR1 MGHRA, CDR2 YSYEKL. The CDR3 sequence: CASSQPWNTEAFF. CDR3 coding DNA: TGCGCCAGCAGCCAACCCTGGAACACTGAAGCTTTCTTT.

CDR3 amino acids: CATSRQGATDTQYF. The CDR3 DNA is TGTGCCACCAGCCGACAGGGGGCTACAGATACGCAGTATTTT. This chain uses TRBV24-1 with TRBJ2-3; 10 positions agree with TRBD1. The CDR3 contains 14 residues. V dropped 7 bases and J dropped 3; count of bases not matched to a gene: 3. Germline CDR1 is KGHDR and CDR2 is SFDVKD.